This T cell receptor (beta chain) was captured in a study of cytomegalovirus exposure and HLA in healthy donors (TCRdb year 2017). About the study as a whole: An earlier analysis of approximately 550 of the donors reported more than 250 Gb of sequence data and some 120 million unique TCR beta sequences from about 179 million T cells. High-throughput TCR immunosequencing, statistical association of individual TCRs with disease status, and machine learning were combined to predict cytomegalovirus infection status. The study aimed to test whether cataloging public T cell receptors could reveal signatures of past pathogen exposure. Rather than drawing on any new phenotypic data, the later analysis identified candidate immune exposures from TCR beta sequences and the way those sequences occurred across donors. On average, around 240,000 unique TCR beta nucleotide sequences were sequenced per donor among 398 genotyped donors of the cohort, with 15% to 20% of those sequences being non-productive. A later genetic analysis used genome-wide SNP genotypes for about 65% of the roughly 670 donors, treating that subset as a discovery cohort. Among the approximately 400 genotyped donors, around 81% belonged to the genetic ancestry cluster associated with self-reported Caucasian donors. Because of strong linkage in the cohort, roughly 5 DR-DQ haplotypes were treated as single units for association and clustering. Class I and class II HLA loci were covered by the typing at four-digit resolution. Typing coverage differed by locus: A, B, C, DRB1 and DQB1 were typed in about 629-640 donors, DQA1 in 500 to 550, DPA1 in around 580, and DPB1 in 400 to 480. Approximately 300 gigabases of sequencing data and 91 million or so unique TCR sequences made up an early release that covered approximately 620 HLA-typed donors. Alongside the repertoire data, information on donor age, sex, ethnicity and CMV serostatus was compiled. To decide whether each TCR beta V gene segment behaved as functional or pseudogenic, an earlier analysis of approximately 600 of the donors relied on high-throughput TCR beta sequencing. Along with the roughly 670-subject first cohort, a separate validation cohort of around 110 different subjects was used. All discovery cohort repertoires had been generated using a single sequencing platform. In a later analysis, previously published TCR beta repertoires from 666 donors were re-analyzed and high-resolution HLA genotyping was added so that TCR occurrence patterns could be studied. The study used immunosequencing to profile the T cell repertoires of under 700 subjects and linked those repertoires to cytomegalovirus serostatus. Beyond this particular receptor, the publication reports: Linkage disequilibrium might explain the correlated functional status among segregating V segments, but an unknown experimental factor could not be ruled out. Three of the identified cytomegalovirus-associated TCR beta chains were confirmed in vitro to be specific for cytomegalovirus antigens. Sequencing depth was assumed to be roughly uniform across donors in the presence/absence analyses, though that assumption may not hold. A later analysis found that HLA-associated TCR beta chains were more clonally expanded and had lower generation probabilities than equally common non-associated chains. Because counts were too low, around 17 rarely observed V segments, including chromosome 9 orphons, were left out of the earlier analysis of approximately 500 of the donors. CMV serostatus was the only immune exposure information available for the cohort. In a later analysis, most CMV-associated TCR beta chains were found to appear HLA-restricted, with HLA associations seemingly driven largely by CMV exposure. A group of highly shared sequence variants was considered likely to be a technical artifact of the sequencing pipeline. When HLA alleles, especially DR and DQ, strongly co-occurred, TCR associations were difficult to assign to individual alleles. Most TCR sequences were observed very rarely across donors, whereas some public TCRs were present in many individuals. A total of roughly 160 TCR beta chains were listed by the study as associated with cytomegalovirus. According to the authors, the approach could potentially be generalized to other disease states and immunological phenotypes. According to a later genetic analysis, donors in an Asian-associated ancestry cluster had fewer N-insertions in productive TCRs than the roughly 670-donor mean. According to a later analysis, parvovirus B19, influenza, CMV and Epstein-Barr virus appeared linked to several top co-occurrence clusters. This cohort had only TCR beta chains sequenced, and the lack of alpha or paired-chain data limited which features could be detected. In a later analysis, the rate of TCR association differed among HLA loci, with DRB1 alleles having the most associated TCRs and HLA-C alleles having the fewest. Specific HLA alleles were associated with over 15,000 TCR beta sequences at a false discovery rate of 0.05 in a later analysis. In both the original and validation cohorts, the classifier was reported to diagnose cytomegalovirus status with high specificity and sensitivity. In an earlier analysis of more than 500 of the donors, most TCR beta V segments appeared in productive rearrangements about 87% or about 30% of the time, broadly matching IMGT annotations. In a later genetic analysis, a missense DCLRE1C variant was associated with V-gene and J-gene trimming of TCR beta chains, and the association was replicated in an independent cohort. Some IMGT-functional V segments, including TRBV6-2 and TRBV6-3, could not be distinguished by the 87-base-pair reads and were therefore excluded. Because HLA typing was missing for some donors at each locus, association tests included only the typed subset. A further reported finding was that TCR beta sequences accurately predicted the HLA-A and HLA-B alleles for most subjects in the first cohort.

The method behind the library was the immunoSEQ multiplex PCR assay. A mixture of 60 forward primers for TCR Vbeta segments and 13 reverse primers for TCR Jbeta segments was used in the multiplex PCR. The CDR3 region of rearranged TCR beta genes was amplified from genomic DNA with a multiplex PCR assay. On the Illumina HiSeq System, the amplified TCR beta libraries were sequenced as 87-base-pair reads. The published analysis was carried out like this. A later analysis counted tens of millions of unique TCR beta chains across the 550 to 750 repertoires, and roughly 11 million of these chains were shared by at least two donors. A nearest-neighbor algorithm error-corrected the raw reads and collapsed the reads into unique sequences, merging closely related sequences to remove PCR and sequencing errors. V, D and J gene segments were assigned by aligning CDR3 sequences to IMGT reference sequences. Each retained sequence needed at least a six-nucleotide match to both a V gene segment and a J gene segment. A rearrangement was called productive if the CDR3 had no stop codons and remained in frame with V and J, and every other rearrangement was called non-productive. CDR3 was defined according to IMGT convention as the region running from the second conserved V-encoded cysteine to the conserved J-encoded phenylalanine. The earlier analysis of about 560 of the donors excluded any sequence lacking an unambiguous match to a single V gene segment. An earlier analysis of several hundred of the donors called V segments functional above 56.7% productive rearrangements and segregating when the between-donor standard deviation exceeded 5%. A statistical classification framework was developed to diagnose cytomegalovirus status using the catalog of TCR beta chain sequences. In a later analysis, V and J genes were assigned by comparing TCR nucleotide sequences against IMGT/GENE-DB human TR gene sequences. A later analysis assigned CDR3 sequences and most-parsimonious VDJ recombination scenarios with the TCRdist pipeline. In a later analysis, each TCR beta chain was defined by its CDR3 amino acid sequence together with its V-gene family, and reads without a unique V-gene family were excluded. As a way to deal with suspected cross-contamination and a sequencing artifact, a later analysis dropped 640 or so nucleotide sequences that were highly shared and had low generation probability. For each public chain, a later analysis derived a clonal expansion index from normalized ranks of inferred template counts within each repertoire. In a later analysis, generation probabilities were computed with a VDJ recombination model fitted to out-of-frame rearrangements, and the resulting probabilities were checked against IGoR. Hypergeometric tests were used in a later analysis to score TCR-TCR, TCR-HLA and TCR-CMV co-occurrence, with a repertoire-size bias correction applied to the TCR pairs. False discovery rates were estimated in a later analysis by permuting HLA or CMV assignments 20 times. A later analysis grouped co-occurring TCRs with DBSCAN, adding TCRdist sequence similarity when clustering within HLA-allele-positive subsets. For co-occurrence clustering, repertoires with fewer than 30,000 or more than 120,000 public chains were excluded, along with a handful of repertoires with anomalous nucleotide sharing. This immuneACCESS table, as held by TCRdb, lists in-frame sequences with V and J called but not all clones. Of the missing ones, under half trace to an unresolved V gene in checked studies; the others have no known cause. The V and J calls and clone size come from that table; D and trimming were worked out from the DNA. This sample holds 200,000 or so clones; around 83% were observed only once. Of the sample, about 0.8% falls within the top ten clones.

According to the germline V gene (reference sequence), CDR1 reads LNHDA and CDR2 reads SQIVND. Counted from cysteine to phenylalanine, this CDR3 has 12 amino acids. The CDR3 DNA has 36 bases and is translated from base 1. V loses 5 bases of germline sequence and J loses 8 bases, and the interval between the two ends is 9 bases. In total, over 600 healthy bone marrow donors made up the cohort. Cohort members were all nominally healthy when sampled, although unrecorded immune exposures were likely present. The donor was CMV seronegative and belonged to the group of 352 seronegative cohort members. A peripheral blood sample was provided by each donor, and peripheral blood mononuclear cells were used for TCR beta sequencing. The Qiagen DNeasy Blood Extraction Kit was used to extract genomic DNA from the blood cell samples. Note on this clone: Its antigen is unknown. Nothing much larger sits one base from this clone, and base qualities are not available.

The TCR comes from a woman aged 18-29 years in good health and CMV-seronegative. The sequence joins TRBV19 to TRBJ2-2; confidence is insufficient to name the D gene. Sequencing was performed on PBMCs. The CDR3 amino acid sequence is: CASSLAFGELFF. In nucleotides, the sequence is TGTGCCAGTAGTCTGGCTTTTGGGGAGCTGTTTTTT.